The 2 T cell receptor beta chains reported below all come from one sample, sequenced in a study of T cell responses to AZD1222 COVID-19 vaccine. Sequenced by immunoSEQ multiplex PCR; TCRdb stores in-frame clones only, minus some. The sample records 70,000 to 95,000 clones, about 90% being singletons. The sample in question was peripheral blood, obtained 28 days after the second AZD1222 dose. These receptors all come from an adult who received the AZD1222 COVID-19 vaccine.

The V gene is TRBV4-2, the J gene TRBJ2-7; possibly TRBD2 for D (5 bases). The CDR3 has 14 amino acids. The germline V and J ends were trimmed by 0 bases and 7 bases, with 13 bases remaining between them. CDR1 is LGHNA and CDR2 is YNFKEQ in the germline V gene. CDR3 amino acids: CASSQESTRGEQYF. CDR3 DNA: TGTGCCAGCAGCCAAGAGTCCACCCGAGGGGAGCAGTACTTC.

The J gene is TRBJ1-1, the V gene TRBV10-1; the D is unclear. Trimming removed 10 bases at V and 8 bases at J, with 26 bases between. This CDR3 is 15 amino acids long. Germline V gives CDR1 WNHNN, CDR2 SYGVQD (reference sequence). The CDR3 sequence: CATPRGSPSPLEAFF. CDR3 sequence (DNA): TGCGCCACGCCCCGCGGGTCACCGTCCCCCCTCGAAGCTTTCTTT.